Given below is one TCR beta chain in context. Libraries were prepared by immunoSEQ multiplex PCR; TCRdb keeps only in-frame clonotypes and omits some of them. The profile shows fewer than 200,000 clones, approximately 80% of them singletons. V trimming: 5 bases; J trimming: 13 bases; junction bases outside the gene matches: 20. The CDR3 length is 16 residues. Germline V CDR1 and CDR2: MNHEY, SMNVEV (reference sequence). This entry is derived from a study of blood T cell repertoires in COVID-19. On the study more broadly: The analysed material was cDNA or gDNA that came from T cells, B-cell-depleted T cells, or PBMCs.

Participants were aged about 18 to 100 years from approximately 24 US areas. Participants were placed into cohorts based on the clinical history they reported. The chain employs TRBV27 and TRBJ2-1, with TRBD1 matching 7 bases. The receptor was isolated from a woman between 45 and 60 years old who had recovered from COVID-19. Material: PBMCs or T cells enriched from blood (not recorded which). The CDR3 reads CASSRTGTAGLKAQFF. The CDR3 DNA reads TGTGCCAGCAGTAGAACCGGGACAGCTGGGCTCAAGGCCCAGTTCTTC.